This TCR beta chain originates from a study of CD8+ T cells in alopecia areata. At the level of the study: Among treated patients, oral tofacitinib was administered at 5 to 10 mg twice daily. Study-wide results and caveats: Scalp samples also yield sequences of resident alphabeta T cells from normal skin.

With regard to this clone: The antigen is unknown.

In each case, RNA was isolated and then reverse transcribed into cDNA as the sequencing template. TCRdb's copy holds only in-frame clones and misses some; the assay was immunoSEQ multiplex PCR. The repertoire holds about 180,000 clones, around 60% seen once, with roughly 14% in the top ten. It was from PBMCs that CD4+ and CD8+ T cells were sorted. This CDR3 spans 16 amino acids. Germline V gives CDR1 MGHRA, CDR2 YSYEKL. The V gene lost 4 bases and the J gene lost 3 bases, with 17 bases spanning the gap. Material: CD4+ T cells sorted from blood, obtained at week 0. The origin of this receptor is a human donor with alopecia areata. This chain joins TRBV4-1 and TRBJ2-3, with D perhaps TRBD2 (5 bases). In nucleotides, the CDR3 is TGCGCCAGCAGCCCACGGAGGTGGTCCGAAACAGATACGCAGTATTTT. Translation: CASSPRRWSETDTQYF.